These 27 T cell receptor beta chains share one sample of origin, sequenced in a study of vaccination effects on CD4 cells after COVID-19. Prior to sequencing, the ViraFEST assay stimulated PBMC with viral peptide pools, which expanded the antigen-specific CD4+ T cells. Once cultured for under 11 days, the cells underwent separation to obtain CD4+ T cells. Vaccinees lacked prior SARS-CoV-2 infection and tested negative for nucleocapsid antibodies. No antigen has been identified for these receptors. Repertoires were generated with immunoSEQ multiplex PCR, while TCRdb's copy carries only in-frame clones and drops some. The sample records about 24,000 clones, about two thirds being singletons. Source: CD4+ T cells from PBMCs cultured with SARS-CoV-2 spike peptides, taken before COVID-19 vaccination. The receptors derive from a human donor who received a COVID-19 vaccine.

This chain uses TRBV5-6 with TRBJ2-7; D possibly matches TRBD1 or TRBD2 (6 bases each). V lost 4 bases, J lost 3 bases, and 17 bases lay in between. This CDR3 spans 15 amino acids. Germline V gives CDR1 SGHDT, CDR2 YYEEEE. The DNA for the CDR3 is TGTGCCAGCAGCCCCCCTCGGGGGCCCAGCTACGAGCAGTACTTC. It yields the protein CASSPPRGPSYEQYF. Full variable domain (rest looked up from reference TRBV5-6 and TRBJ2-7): DAGVTQSPTHLIKTRGQQVTLRCSPKSGHDTVSWYQQALGQGPQFIFQYYEEEERQRGNFPDRFSGHQFPNYSSELNVNALLLGDSALYLCASSPPRGPSYEQYFGPGTRLTVT.

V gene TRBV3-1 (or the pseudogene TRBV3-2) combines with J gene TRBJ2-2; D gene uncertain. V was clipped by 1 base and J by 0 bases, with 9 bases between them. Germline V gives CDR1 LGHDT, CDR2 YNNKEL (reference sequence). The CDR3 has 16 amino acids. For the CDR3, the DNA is TGTGCCAGCAGCCAAGGGGTAGGCGCGAACACCGGGGAGCTGTTTTTT. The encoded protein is CASSQGVGANTGELFF.

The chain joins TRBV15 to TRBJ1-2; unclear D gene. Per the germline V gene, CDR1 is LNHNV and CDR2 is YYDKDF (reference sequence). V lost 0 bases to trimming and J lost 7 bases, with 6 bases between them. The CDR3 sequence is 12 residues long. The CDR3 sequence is CATSRDGGGYTF. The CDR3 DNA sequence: TGTGCCACCAGCAGAGACGGTGGTGGCTACACCTTC.

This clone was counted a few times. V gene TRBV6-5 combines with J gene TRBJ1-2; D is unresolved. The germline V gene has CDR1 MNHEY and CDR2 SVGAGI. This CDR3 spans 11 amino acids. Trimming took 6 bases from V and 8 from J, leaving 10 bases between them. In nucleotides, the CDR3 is TGTGCCAGCAGAACCGTAGGAGGCTACACCTTC. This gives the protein CASRTVGGYTF.

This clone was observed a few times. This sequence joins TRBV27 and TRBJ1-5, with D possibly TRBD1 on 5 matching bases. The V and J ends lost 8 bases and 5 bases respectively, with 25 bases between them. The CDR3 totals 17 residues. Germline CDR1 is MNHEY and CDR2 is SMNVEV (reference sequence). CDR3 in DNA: TGTGCCAGCCGTCCCTGGAGCCTCCAAGACAGATATCAGCCCCAGCATTTT. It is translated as CASRPWSLQDRYQPQHF.

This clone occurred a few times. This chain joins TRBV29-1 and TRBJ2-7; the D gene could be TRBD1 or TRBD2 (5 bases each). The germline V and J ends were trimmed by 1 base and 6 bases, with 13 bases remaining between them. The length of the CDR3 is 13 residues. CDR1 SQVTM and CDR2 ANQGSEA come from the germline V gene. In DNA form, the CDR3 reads TGCAGCGTTGAAGTACCCGGTGGGGGCGAGCAGTACTTC. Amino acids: CSVEVPGGGEQYF.

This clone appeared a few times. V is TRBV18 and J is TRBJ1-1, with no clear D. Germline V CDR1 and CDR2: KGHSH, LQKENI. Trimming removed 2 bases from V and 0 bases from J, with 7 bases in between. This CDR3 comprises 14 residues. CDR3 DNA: TGTGCCAGCTCACCATCGGGAATGAACACTGAAGCTTTCTTT. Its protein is CASSPSGMNTEAFF.

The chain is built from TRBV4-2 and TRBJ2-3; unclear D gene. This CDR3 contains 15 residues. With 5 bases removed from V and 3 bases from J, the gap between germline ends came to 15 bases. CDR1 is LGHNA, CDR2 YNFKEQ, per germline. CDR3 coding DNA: TGTGCCAGCAGCGACGCAGCAGGTAAAACAGATACGCAGTATTTT. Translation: CASSDAAGKTDTQYF.

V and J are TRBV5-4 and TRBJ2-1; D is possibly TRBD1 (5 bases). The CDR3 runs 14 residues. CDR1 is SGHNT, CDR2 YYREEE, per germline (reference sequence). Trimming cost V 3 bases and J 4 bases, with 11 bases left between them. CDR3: CASSYRQPYNEQFF. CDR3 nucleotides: TGTGCCAGCAGCTACAGACAGCCATACAATGAGCAGTTCTTC.

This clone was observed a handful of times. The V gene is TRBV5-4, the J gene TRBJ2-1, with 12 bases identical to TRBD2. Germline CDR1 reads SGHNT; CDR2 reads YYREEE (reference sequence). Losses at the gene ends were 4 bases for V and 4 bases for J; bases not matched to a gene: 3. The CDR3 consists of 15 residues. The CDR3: CASSPGLAGYNEQFF. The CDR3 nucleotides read TGTGCCAGCAGCCCGGGACTAGCGGGTTACAATGAGCAGTTCTTC.

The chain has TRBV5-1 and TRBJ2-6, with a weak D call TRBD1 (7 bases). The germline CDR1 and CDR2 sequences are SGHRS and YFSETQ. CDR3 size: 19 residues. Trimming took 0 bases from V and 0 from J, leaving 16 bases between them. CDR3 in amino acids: CASSLAGGQVRSGANVLTF. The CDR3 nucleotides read TGCGCCAGCAGCTTGGCAGGGGGGCAGGTCCGCTCTGGGGCCAACGTCCTGACTTTC. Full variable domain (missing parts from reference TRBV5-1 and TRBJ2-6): KAGVTQTPRYLIKTRGQQVTLSCSPISGHRSVSWYQQTPGQGLQFLFEYFSETQRNKGNFPGRFSGRQFSNSRSEMNVSTLELGDSALYLCASSLAGGQVRSGANVLTFGAGSRLTVL.

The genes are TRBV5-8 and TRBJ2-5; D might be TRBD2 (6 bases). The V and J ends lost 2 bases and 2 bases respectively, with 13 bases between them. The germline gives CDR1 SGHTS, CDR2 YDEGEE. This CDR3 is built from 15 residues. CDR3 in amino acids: CASSFGRGMQETQYF. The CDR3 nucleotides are TGTGCCAGCAGCTTTGGCCGGGGGATGCAAGAGACCCAGTACTTC.

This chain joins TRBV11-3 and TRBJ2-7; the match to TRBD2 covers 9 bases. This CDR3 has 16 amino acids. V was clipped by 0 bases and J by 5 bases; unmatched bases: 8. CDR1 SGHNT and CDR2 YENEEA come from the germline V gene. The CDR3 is CASSLDGREGRDEQYF. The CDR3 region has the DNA TGTGCCAGCAGCTTAGATGGGCGGGAGGGCCGCGACGAGCAGTACTTC.

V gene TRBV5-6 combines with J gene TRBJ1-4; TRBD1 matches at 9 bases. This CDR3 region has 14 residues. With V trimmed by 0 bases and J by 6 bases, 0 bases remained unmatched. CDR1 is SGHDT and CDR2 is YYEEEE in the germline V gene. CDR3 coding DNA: TGTGCCAGCAGCTTGGACAGGGGGCATGAAAAACTGTTTTTT. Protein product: CASSLDRGHEKLFF.

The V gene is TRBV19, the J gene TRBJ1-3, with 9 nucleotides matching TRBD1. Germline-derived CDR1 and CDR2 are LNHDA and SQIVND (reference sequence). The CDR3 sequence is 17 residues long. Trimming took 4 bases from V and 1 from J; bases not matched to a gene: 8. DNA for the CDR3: TGTGCCAGTAGTACCCTCGACAGGGGGTTATCTGGAAACACCATATATTTT. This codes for CASSTLDRGLSGNTIYF.

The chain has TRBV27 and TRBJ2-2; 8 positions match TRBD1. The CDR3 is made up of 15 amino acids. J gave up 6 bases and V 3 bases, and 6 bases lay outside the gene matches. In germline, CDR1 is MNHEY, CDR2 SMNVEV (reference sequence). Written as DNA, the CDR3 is TGTGCCAGCAGTTTCAGGGGGCGGGTGCCCGGGGAGCTGTTTTTT. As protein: CASSFRGRVPGELFF.

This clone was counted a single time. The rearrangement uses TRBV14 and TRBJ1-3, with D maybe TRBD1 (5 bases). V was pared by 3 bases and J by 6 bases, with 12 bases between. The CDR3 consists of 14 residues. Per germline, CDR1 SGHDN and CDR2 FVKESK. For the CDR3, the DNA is TGTGCCAGCAGCCACGGGACGGTCCTAAACACCATATATTTT. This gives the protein CASSHGTVLNTIYF.

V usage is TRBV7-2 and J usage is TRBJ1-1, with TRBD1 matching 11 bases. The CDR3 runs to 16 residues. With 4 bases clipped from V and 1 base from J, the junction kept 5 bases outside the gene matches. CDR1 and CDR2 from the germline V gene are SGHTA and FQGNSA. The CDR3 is CASSSGQGATNTEAFF. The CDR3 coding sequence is TGTGCCAGCAGCTCCGGACAGGGGGCGACGAACACTGAAGCTTTCTTT.

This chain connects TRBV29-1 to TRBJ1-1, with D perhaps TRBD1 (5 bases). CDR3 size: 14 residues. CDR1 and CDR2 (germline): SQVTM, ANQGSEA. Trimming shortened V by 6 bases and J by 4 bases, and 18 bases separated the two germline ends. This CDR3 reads CSVLPTGGSTEAFF. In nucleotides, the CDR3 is TGCAGCGTGCTTCCCACGGGGGGGAGCACTGAAGCTTTCTTT.

CDR3 nucleotide sequence: TGTGCCAGCAGCCCCTACCTCTATGGCTACACCTTC. The encoded protein is CASSPYLYGYTF. The V gene is TRBV14, the J gene TRBJ1-2; D uncertain. Deletions cut 4 bases from V and 4 bases from J, with 7 bases between. Looked up from germline, CDR1 is SGHDN and CDR2 is FVKESK. This CDR3 comprises 12 residues.

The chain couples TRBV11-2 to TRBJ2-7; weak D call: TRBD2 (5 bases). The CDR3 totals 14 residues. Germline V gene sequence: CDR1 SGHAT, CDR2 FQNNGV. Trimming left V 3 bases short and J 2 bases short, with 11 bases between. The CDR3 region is CASSLASRPYEQYF. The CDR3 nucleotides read TGTGCCAGCAGCTTGGCTAGCCGGCCCTACGAGCAGTACTTC.

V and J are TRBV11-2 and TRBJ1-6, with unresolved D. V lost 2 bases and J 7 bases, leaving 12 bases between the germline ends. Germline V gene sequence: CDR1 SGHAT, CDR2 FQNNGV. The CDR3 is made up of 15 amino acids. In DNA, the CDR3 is TGTGCCAGCAGCTTAATCGGGCGGGCGAATTCACCCCTCCACTTT. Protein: CASSLIGRANSPLHF.

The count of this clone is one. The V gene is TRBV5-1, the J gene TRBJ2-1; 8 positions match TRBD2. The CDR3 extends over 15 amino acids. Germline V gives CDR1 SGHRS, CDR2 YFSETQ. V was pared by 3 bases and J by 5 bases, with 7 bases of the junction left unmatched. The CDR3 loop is CASSWTSSGDNEQFF. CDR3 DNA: TGCGCCAGCAGCTGGACTAGCTCGGGGGACAATGAGCAGTTCTTC.

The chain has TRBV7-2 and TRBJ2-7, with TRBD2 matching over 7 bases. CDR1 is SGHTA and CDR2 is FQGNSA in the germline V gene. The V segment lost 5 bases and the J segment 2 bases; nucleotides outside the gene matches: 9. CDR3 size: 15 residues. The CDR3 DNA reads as TGTGCCAGCAGCCGCGGGACTACCGAAACCTACGAGCAGTACTTC. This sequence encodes CASSRGTTETYEQYF. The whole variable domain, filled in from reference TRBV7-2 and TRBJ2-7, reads GAGVSQSPSNKVTEKGKDVELRCDPISGHTALYWYRQSLGQGLEFLIYFQGNSAPDKSGLPSDRFSAERTGGSVSTLTIQRTQQEDSAVYLCASSRGTTETYEQYFGPGTRLTVT.

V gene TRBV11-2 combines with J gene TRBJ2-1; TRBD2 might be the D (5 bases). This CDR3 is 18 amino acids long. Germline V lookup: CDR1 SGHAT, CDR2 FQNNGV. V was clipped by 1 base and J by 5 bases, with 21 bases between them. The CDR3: CASSLVTPSGVGNNEQFF. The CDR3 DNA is TGTGCCAGCAGCTTAGTCACCCCCAGCGGAGTGGGGAACAATGAGCAGTTCTTC.

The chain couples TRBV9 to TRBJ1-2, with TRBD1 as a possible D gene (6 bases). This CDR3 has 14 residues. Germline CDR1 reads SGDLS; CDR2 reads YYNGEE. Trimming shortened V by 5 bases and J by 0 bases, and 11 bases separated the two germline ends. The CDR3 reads CASSPGAANYGYTF. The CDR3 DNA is TGTGCCAGCAGTCCAGGGGCTGCTAACTATGGCTACACCTTC.

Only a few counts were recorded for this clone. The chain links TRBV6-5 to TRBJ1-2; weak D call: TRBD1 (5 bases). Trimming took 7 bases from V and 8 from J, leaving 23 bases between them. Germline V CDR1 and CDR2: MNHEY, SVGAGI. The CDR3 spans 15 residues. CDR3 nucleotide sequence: TGTGCCAGCAACCCACGCGGGGACTCCCGGAGAGGCTACACCTTC. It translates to CASNPRGDSRRGYTF.